The 22 T cell receptor beta chains listed next were all sequenced from one sample in a study of cytomegalovirus exposure and HLA in healthy donors. PCR was performed using 60 Vbeta and 13 Jbeta primers. Assay: immunoSEQ multiplex PCR; the TCRdb copy retains only in-frame clones and omits some. The top ten clones hold more than 2.5% of a sample with about 160,000 clones, approximately 72% of them seen once. The specimen was PBMCs. Every receptor here comes from a female donor in good health and CMV-seronegative.

The J gene is TRBJ1-1, the V gene TRBV27, with TRBD1 as a possible D gene (5 bases). CDR3 size: 14 residues. Germline CDR1 reads MNHEY; CDR2 reads SMNVEV (reference sequence). V dropped 8 bases and J dropped 1 base, with 14 bases sitting between them. The CDR3 bases are TGTGCCAGCGGGGCTTTTATGCGGAACACTGAAGCTTTCTTT. This encodes CASGAFMRNTEAFF.

The chain uses TRBV5-8 and TRBJ1-5; D gene uncertain. The V gene lost 6 bases and the J gene lost 1 base, with 14 bases spanning the gap. CDR3 length: 15 residues. Germline V gene data show CDR1 as SGHTS and CDR2 as YDEGEE. CDR3 sequence: CASTSEGWSNQPQHF. The DNA for the CDR3 is TGTGCCAGCACCTCGGAGGGATGGAGCAATCAGCCCCAGCATTTT.

J is TRBJ1-5 and V is TRBV4-1, with unresolved D. Germline V gene sequence: CDR1 MGHRA, CDR2 YSYEKL. This CDR3 is 17 amino acids long. With 0 bases removed from V and 4 bases from J, the gap between germline ends came to 16 bases. Here the CDR3 reads CASSQESSITTNQPQHF. Here the CDR3 DNA reads TGCGCCAGCAGCCAAGAGTCCAGTATTACGACTAATCAGCCCCAGCATTTT.

This clone came up a few times. The chain has TRBV28 and TRBJ1-2; a weak D match, TRBD1 (6 bases). The CDR3 length is 15 residues. Deletions cut 6 bases from V and 3 bases from J, with 17 bases between. Germline V gene data show CDR1 as MDHEN and CDR2 as SYDVKM. Written as DNA, the CDR3 is TGTGCCAGCAGCTTGGGGGGGCGCGGAGACTATGGCTACACCTTC. Amino acids: CASSLGGRGDYGYTF.

The gene calls are TRBV7-8 and TRBJ1-4; D possibly corresponds to TRBD1 (6 bases). V was cut by 5 bases and J by 4 bases, with 17 bases left in between. The CDR3 has 16 residues. Germline V gene data show CDR1 as SGHVS and CDR2 as FQNEAQ. The CDR3 nucleotides are TGTGCCAGCAGCATTGACAGGTTCCGTAATAATGAAAAACTGTTTTTT. Translating gives CASSIDRFRNNEKLFF.

V is TRBV14 and J is TRBJ2-3, with D possibly being TRBD1 (6 bases). CDR1 and CDR2 (germline): SGHDN, FVKESK. This CDR3 is built from 16 residues. Between the trimmed V and J ends, which lost 4 bases and 0 bases, there was a span of 14 bases. DNA for the CDR3: TGTGCCAGCAGCCCCCTCGGTAGGGGGAGCACAGATACGCAGTATTTT. Protein sequence: CASSPLGRGSTDTQYF. Variable domain in full (rest from reference TRBV14 and TRBJ2-3): EAGVTQFPSHSVIEKGQTVTLRCDPISGHDNLYWYRRVMGKEIKFLLHFVKESKQDESGMPNNRFLAERTGGTYSTLKVQPAELEDSGVYFCASSPLGRGSTDTQYFGPGTRLTVL.

The chain joins TRBV11-2 to TRBJ2-5; perhaps TRBD1 as D (7 bases). CDR3 length: 13 amino acids. Trimming shortened V by 5 bases and J by 4 bases, and 11 bases separated the two germline ends. Per the germline V gene, CDR1 is SGHAT and CDR2 is FQNNGV. The CDR3 loop is CASSRGTAETQYF. The CDR3 nucleotides read TGTGCCAGCAGCCGGGGGACAGCAGAGACCCAGTACTTC.

This clone has only one observation. The chain uses TRBV14 and TRBJ2-7, with 13 bases fitting TRBD2. The ends lost 0 bases at V and 7 bases at J; junction bases unmatched: 6. CDR3 length: 16 amino acids. In germline, CDR1 is SGHDN, CDR2 FVKESK. The DNA for the CDR3 is TGTGCCAGCAGCCAAGATACACTAGCGGGAGGGCGGGAGCAGTACTTC. Translation: CASSQDTLAGGREQYF.

The chain employs TRBV5-8 and TRBJ1-1; D gene unclear. Looked up from germline, CDR1 is SGHTS and CDR2 is YDEGEE. Deletions cut 0 bases from V and 0 bases from J, with 9 bases between. CDR3 length: 15 residues. The CDR3 spells CASSLEWAMNTEAFF. CDR3 sequence (DNA): TGTGCCAGCAGCTTGGAATGGGCGATGAACACTGAAGCTTTCTTT.

The rearrangement joins TRBV7-3 to TRBJ2-1; 9 bases map to TRBD1. The CDR3 spans 14 residues. Unmatched junction bases numbered 6, after V lost 5 bases and J lost 7 bases. Germline CDR1 SGHTA, CDR2 FQGTGA. As DNA, the CDR3 is TGTGCCAGCAGCCCCGGGACAGGGTATAATGAGCAGTTCTTC. Its protein product is CASSPGTGYNEQFF.

The chain joins TRBV6-5 to TRBJ2-3, with D possibly TRBD2 on 6 matching bases. Trimming stripped 5 bases from V and 0 bases from J, with 12 bases between. This CDR3 spans 15 amino acids. Per the germline V gene, CDR1 is MNHEY and CDR2 is SVGAGI. CDR3 sequence reads: CASSPGLQSTDTQYF. The CDR3 bases are TGTGCCAGCAGTCCCGGACTACAAAGCACAGATACGCAGTATTTT.

The rearrangement links TRBV10-3 to TRBJ1-1; D is ambiguous. There are 15 residues in the CDR3. Germline-derived CDR1 and CDR2 are ENHRY and SYGVKD. Deletions cut 0 bases from V and 1 base from J, with 9 bases between. The CDR3 reads CAISESNAGNTEAFF. CDR3 nucleotides: TGTGCCATCAGTGAGTCAAACGCAGGGAACACTGAAGCTTTCTTT.

This chain links TRBV14 with TRBJ1-3; 7 bases align to TRBD1. V lost 1 base and J lost 5; bases outside the gene matches: 2. CDR3 length equals 14 residues. Per germline, CDR1 SGHDN and CDR2 FVKESK. Written as DNA, the CDR3 is TGTGCCAGCAGCCAAGGACAGGGTAGAAACACCATATATTTT. This translates into CASSQGQGRNTIYF. Combining the CDR3 with reference TRBV14 and TRBJ1-3 gives the whole variable domain EAGVTQFPSHSVIEKGQTVTLRCDPISGHDNLYWYRRVMGKEIKFLLHFVKESKQDESGMPNNRFLAERTGGTYSTLKVQPAELEDSGVYFCASSQGQGRNTIYFGEGSWLTVV.

This clone occurred once. J is TRBJ1-2 and V is TRBV7-2; the D is unclear. The CDR3 runs 15 residues. V gave up 3 bases and J gave up 8 bases, with 19 bases separating them. Germline V CDR1 and CDR2: SGHTA, FQGNSA. The CDR3 loop is CASSFNLERIRGYTF. DNA for the CDR3: TGTGCCAGCAGCTTTAATTTGGAGCGGATTCGAGGCTACACCTTC. The whole variable domain, filled in from reference TRBV7-2 and TRBJ1-2, reads GAGVSQSPSNKVTEKGKDVELRCDPISGHTALYWYRQSLGQGLEFLIYFQGNSAPDKSGLPSDRFSAERTGGSVSTLTIQRTQQEDSAVYLCASSFNLERIRGYTFGSGTRLTVV.

The V gene is TRBV7-2, the J gene TRBJ2-5, with D tentatively TRBD2 (6 bases). With 6 bases removed from V and 1 base from J, the gap between germline ends came to 18 bases. The CDR3 is made up of 16 amino acids. The V gene's germline CDR1 is SGHTA and CDR2 FQGNSA. In DNA form, the CDR3 reads TGTGCCAGCAGTCACTGCGGGACGTGTATCCAAGAGACCCAGTACTTC. Its translation is CASSHCGTCIQETQYF.

A single count supports this clone. V is TRBV6-5 and J is TRBJ2-5, with D possibly matching TRBD2 (7 bases). V dropped 11 bases and J dropped 1 base, with 17 bases sitting between them. The CDR3 runs 14 residues. CDR1 and CDR2 from the germline V gene are MNHEY and SVGAGI. CDR3 sequence (DNA): TGTGCCGCCGGGGGGCGGGAGACCCAAGAGACCCAGTACTTC. It specifies CAAGGRETQETQYF.

This sequence joins TRBV4-1 and TRBJ2-1; the match to TRBD2 covers 14 bases. Germline trimming cut 4 bases from V and 0 bases from J; bases unmatched to any gene: 14. CDR1 and CDR2 from the germline V gene are MGHRA and YSYEKL. This CDR3 comprises 21 residues. CDR3 coding DNA: TGCGCCAGCAGCCCCCAGGGACTAGCGGGAGAATCAGCCGGCTCCTACAATGAGCAGTTCTTC. This gives the protein CASSPQGLAGESAGSYNEQFF.

The chain carries TRBV28 and TRBJ1-2; TRBD1 might be the D (5 bases). The V end was cut by 8 bases, the J end by 3 bases, with 22 bases between. The length of the CDR3 is 16 residues. Per germline, CDR1 MDHEN and CDR2 SYDVKM. CDR3 sequence (DNA): TGTGCCAGCGGCGGGAGTTGGCCCCGGGGGGACTATGGCTACACCTTC. Amino acid sequence: CASGGSWPRGDYGYTF.

The rearrangement uses TRBV7-6 and TRBJ1-6; 8 positions agree with TRBD1. CDR3 length equals 14 residues. Germline V gene sequence: CDR1 SGHVS, CDR2 FNYEAQ. Trimming took 5 bases from V and 9 from J; bases not matched to a gene: 6. CDR3 sequence: CASSRGQGLSPLHF. For the CDR3, the DNA is TGTGCCAGCAGCCGAGGACAGGGACTTTCACCCCTCCACTTT. Full variable domain (rest looked up from reference TRBV7-6 and TRBJ1-6): GAGVSQSPRYKVTKRGQDVALRCDPISGHVSLYWYRQALGQGPEFLTYFNYEAQQDKSGLPNDRFSAERPEGSISTLTIQRTEQRDSAMYRCASSRGQGLSPLHFGNGTRLTVT.

This clone was detected once. The gene calls are TRBV10-3 and TRBJ2-7; 12 nucleotides line up with TRBD2. This CDR3 is 18 amino acids long. Trimming cost V 2 bases and J 7 bases; bases outside gene matches: 15. The germline V gene has CDR1 ENHRY and CDR2 SYGVKD. The DNA of the CDR3 is TGTGCCATCAGTGAGGCGACTAGCGGGAGAGACCTCCTTCGGGAGCAGTACTTC. Translated, it gives CAISEATSGRDLLREQYF.

The rearrangement joins TRBV4-3 to TRBJ2-7; 8 bases line up with TRBD1. Germline V lookup: CDR1 LGHNA, CDR2 YSLEER. CDR3 length: 15 amino acids. Trimming cost V 3 bases and J 3 bases; bases outside gene matches: 7. DNA of the CDR3: TGCGCCAGCAGCCAGGTCCGGGACAGGTACTACGAGCAGTACTTC. Translation gives CASSQVRDRYYEQYF.

This clone was picked up a small number of times. This CDR3 is CASSFTGGANYGYTF. In DNA form, the CDR3 reads TGTGCCAGCTCATTCACAGGGGGCGCTAACTATGGCTACACCTTC. The J gene is TRBJ1-2, the V gene TRBV18; 9 bases match TRBD1. Per the germline V gene, CDR1 is KGHSH and CDR2 is LQKENI. The CDR3 length is 15 residues. Losses at the gene ends were 5 bases for V and 0 bases for J; bases not matched to a gene: 4.